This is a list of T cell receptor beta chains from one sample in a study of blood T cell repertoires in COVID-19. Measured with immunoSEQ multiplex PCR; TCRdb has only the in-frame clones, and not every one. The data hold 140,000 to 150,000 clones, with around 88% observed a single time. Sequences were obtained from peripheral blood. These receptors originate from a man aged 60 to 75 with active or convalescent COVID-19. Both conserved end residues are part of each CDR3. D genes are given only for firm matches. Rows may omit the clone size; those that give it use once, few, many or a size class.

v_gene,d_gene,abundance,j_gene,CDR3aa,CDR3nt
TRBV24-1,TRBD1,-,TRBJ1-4,CATRGDSNEKLFF,TGTGCCACCAGGGGGGACAGCAATGAAAAACTGTTTTTT
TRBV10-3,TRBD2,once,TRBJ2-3,CAIRAGTRSTDTQYF,TGTGCCATCAGGGCCGGGACTAGAAGCACAGATACGCAGTATTTT
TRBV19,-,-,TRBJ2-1,CASSPRARGQFF,TGTGCCAGTAGTCCTCGGGCCCGGGGACAGTTCTTC
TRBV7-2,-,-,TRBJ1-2,CASSFLGGNSYGYTF,TGTGCCAGCAGCTTCTTGGGGGGTAACAGCTATGGCTACACCTTC
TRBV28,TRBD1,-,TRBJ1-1,CASTIKGGRRAFF,TGTGCCAGCACGATTAAAGGGGGCAGGAGGGCTTTCTTT
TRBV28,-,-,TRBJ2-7,CASSLGAYEQYF,TGTGCCAGCAGCCTGGGGGCTTACGAGCAGTACTTC
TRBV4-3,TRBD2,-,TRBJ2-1,CASSQAWTSGSGNEQFF,TGCGCCAGCAGCCAAGCGTGGACTAGCGGGAGTGGCAATGAGCAGTTCTTC
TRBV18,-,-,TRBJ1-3,CASSPALQSSGNTIYF,TGTGCCAGCTCACCAGCATTACAGAGCTCTGGAAACACCATATATTTT
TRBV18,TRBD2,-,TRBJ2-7,CASSPLGTSLYEQYF,TGTGCCAGCTCACCACTCGGGACTAGCCTCTACGAGCAGTACTTC
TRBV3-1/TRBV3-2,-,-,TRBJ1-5,CASSPEGGIQPQHF,TGTGCCAGCAGCCCTGAGGGGGGGATACAGCCCCAGCATTTT
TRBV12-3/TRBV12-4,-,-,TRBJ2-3,CASSSADTQYF,TGTGCCAGCTCATCAGCAGATACGCAGTATTTT
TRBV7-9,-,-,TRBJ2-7,CASSPMFGQAHEQYF,TGTGCCAGCAGCCCCATGTTTGGTCAGGCCCACGAGCAGTACTTC
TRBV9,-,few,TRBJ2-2,CASSVESYPTGELFF,TGTGCCAGCAGCGTAGAGAGCTACCCTACCGGGGAGCTGTTTTTT
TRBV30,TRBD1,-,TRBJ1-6,CATQGQGAANSPLHF,TGTGCCACCCAGGGGCAGGGGGCAGCTAATTCACCCCTCCACTTT
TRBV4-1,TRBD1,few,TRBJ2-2,CASRPTGGSGELFF,TGCGCCAGCCGACCCACAGGGGGCTCCGGGGAGCTGTTTTTT
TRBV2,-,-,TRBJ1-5,CASSGGQGTGQPQHF,TGTGCCAGCAGTGGAGGGCAGGGGACGGGCCAGCCCCAGCATTTT
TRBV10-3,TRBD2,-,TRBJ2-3,CAISSGTSGSGTQYF,TGTGCCATCAGTTCCGGGACTAGCGGGAGCGGTACGCAGTATTTT
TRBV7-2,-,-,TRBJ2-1,CASSLASKGVLLEQFF,TGTGCCAGCAGCTTAGCCTCCAAAGGGGTATTGTTGGAGCAGTTCTTC
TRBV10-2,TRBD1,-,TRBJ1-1,CASSEALGQIEAFF,TGCGCCAGCAGTGAGGCCTTGGGACAGATTGAAGCTTTCTTT
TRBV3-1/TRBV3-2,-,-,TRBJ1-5,CASSQDGGEDQPQHF,TGTGCCAGCAGCCAAGACGGGGGAGAAGATCAGCCCCAGCATTTT
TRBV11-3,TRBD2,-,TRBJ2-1,CASSLWGSGSRDEQFF,TGTGCCAGCAGCCTTTGGGGTAGCGGGAGCAGGGATGAGCAGTTCTTC
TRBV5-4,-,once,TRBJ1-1,CASSLGGSMNTEAFF,TGTGCCAGCAGCTTGGGGGGCAGCATGAACACTGAAGCTTTCTTT
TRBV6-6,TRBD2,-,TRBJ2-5,CASSPGTSGGPRKTQYF,TGTGCCAGCAGTCCTGGGACTAGCGGGGGCCCACGGAAGACCCAGTACTTC